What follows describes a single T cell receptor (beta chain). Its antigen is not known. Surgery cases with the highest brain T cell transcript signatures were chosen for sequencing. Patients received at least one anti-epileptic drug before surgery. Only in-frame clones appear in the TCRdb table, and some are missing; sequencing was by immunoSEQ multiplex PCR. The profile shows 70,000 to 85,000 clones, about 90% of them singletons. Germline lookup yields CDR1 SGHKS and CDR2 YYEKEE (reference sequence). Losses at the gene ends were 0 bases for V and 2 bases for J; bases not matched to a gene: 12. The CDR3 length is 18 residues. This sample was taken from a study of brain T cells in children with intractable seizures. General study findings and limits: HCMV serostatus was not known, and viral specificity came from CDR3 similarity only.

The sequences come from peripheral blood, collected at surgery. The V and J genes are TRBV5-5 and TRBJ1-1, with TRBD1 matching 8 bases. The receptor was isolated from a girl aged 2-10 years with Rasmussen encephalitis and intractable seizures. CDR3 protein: CASSLASAGGLRNTEAFF. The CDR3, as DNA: TGTGCCAGCAGCTTGGCGTCGGCAGGGGGCTTACGAAACACTGAAGCTTTCTTT.